The source of this T cell receptor (beta chain) is a study of CD4 T cells in relation to SARS-CoV-2 and coronaviruses. Study details: After approximately 10 days of antigen culture, PBMC TCR beta CDR3s were sequenced. Study findings and constraints: Crossreactivity was assessed only for spike protein, not other viral proteins.

Clones were read by immunoSEQ multiplex PCR, and TCRdb kept only the in-frame ones, dropping some. The sample lists 20,000 to 25,000 clones; approximately 80% were seen once. CD4+ T cells from unexposed donors were obtained before the COVID-19 pandemic (2011-2018). CD4+ T cells were isolated from the cells after around eleven days of culture. Cultures held under 2.5 million PBMCs per well with around 9.8 IU/ml IL-2. This clone was seen only once. Antigen: not known. The CDR3 runs to 14 residues. Germline loops: CDR1 MNHEY, CDR2 SVGAGI. The V and J ends lost 6 bases and 2 bases, in that order; junction bases with no gene match: 6.

The genes are TRBV6-5 and TRBJ1-2, with 7 bases aligning to TRBD1. The sample was CD4+ T cells from PBMCs, cultured in vitro. The sequence derives from a human donor in good health. The CDR3 reads CASRIPGQNYGYTF. In DNA, the CDR3 is TGTGCCAGCAGGATACCGGGACAGAACTATGGCTACACCTTC.